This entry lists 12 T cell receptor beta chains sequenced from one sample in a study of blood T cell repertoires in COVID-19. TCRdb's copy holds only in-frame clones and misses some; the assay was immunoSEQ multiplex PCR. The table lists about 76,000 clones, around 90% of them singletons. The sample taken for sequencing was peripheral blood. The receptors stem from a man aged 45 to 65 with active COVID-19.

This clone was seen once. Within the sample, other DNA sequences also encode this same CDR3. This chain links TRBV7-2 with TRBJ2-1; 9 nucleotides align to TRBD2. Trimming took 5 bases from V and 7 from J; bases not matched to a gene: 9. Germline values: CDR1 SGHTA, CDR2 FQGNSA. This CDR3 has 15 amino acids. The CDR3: CASSRGLASYNEQFF. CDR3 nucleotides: TGTGCCAGCAGCCGCGGACTAGCGTCTTATAATGAGCAGTTCTTC.

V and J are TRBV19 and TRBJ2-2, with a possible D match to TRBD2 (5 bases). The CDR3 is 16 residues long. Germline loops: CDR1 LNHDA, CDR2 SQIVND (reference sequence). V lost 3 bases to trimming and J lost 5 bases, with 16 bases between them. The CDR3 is CASSILDGSGTGELFF. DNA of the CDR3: TGTGCCAGTAGTATTCTCGACGGCTCGGGGACCGGGGAGCTGTTTTTT.

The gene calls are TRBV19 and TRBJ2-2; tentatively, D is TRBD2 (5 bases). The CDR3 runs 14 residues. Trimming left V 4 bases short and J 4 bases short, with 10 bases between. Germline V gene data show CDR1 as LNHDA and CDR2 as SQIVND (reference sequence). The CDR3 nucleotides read TGTGCCAGTAGTACTTTGGACTTCACCGGGGAGCTGTTTTTT. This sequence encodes CASSTLDFTGELFF.

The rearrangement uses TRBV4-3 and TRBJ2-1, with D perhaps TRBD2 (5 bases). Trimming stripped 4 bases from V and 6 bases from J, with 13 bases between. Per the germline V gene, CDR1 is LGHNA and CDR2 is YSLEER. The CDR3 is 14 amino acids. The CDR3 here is CASSLGISGNEQFF. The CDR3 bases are TGCGCCAGCAGCCTCGGGATTTCGGGCAATGAGCAGTTCTTC.

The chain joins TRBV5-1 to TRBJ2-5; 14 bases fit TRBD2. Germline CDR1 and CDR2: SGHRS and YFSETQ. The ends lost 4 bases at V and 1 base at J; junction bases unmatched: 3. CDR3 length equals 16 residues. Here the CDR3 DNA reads TGCGCCAGCAGCCGGGGGACTAGCGGGGGCCAAGAGACCCAGTACTTC. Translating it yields CASSRGTSGGQETQYF.

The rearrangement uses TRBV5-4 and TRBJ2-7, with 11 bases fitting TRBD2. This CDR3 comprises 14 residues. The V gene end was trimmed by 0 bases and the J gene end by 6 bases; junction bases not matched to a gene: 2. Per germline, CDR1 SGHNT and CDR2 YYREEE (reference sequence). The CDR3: CASSLDLAGGEQYF. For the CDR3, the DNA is TGTGCCAGCAGCTTGGATCTAGCGGGAGGCGAGCAGTACTTC. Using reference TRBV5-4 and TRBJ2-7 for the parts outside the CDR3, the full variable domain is ETGVTQSPTHLIKTRGQQVTLRCSSQSGHNTVSWYQQALGQGPQFIFQYYREEENGRGNFPPRFSGLQFPNYSSELNVNALELDDSALYLCASSLDLAGGEQYFGPGTRLTVT.

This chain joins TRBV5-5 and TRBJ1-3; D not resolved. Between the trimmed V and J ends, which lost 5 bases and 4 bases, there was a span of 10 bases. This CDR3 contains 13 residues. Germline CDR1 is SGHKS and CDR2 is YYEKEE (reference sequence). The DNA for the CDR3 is TGTGCCAGCAGGAGGCAGCCCGGAAACACCATATATTTT. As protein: CASRRQPGNTIYF.

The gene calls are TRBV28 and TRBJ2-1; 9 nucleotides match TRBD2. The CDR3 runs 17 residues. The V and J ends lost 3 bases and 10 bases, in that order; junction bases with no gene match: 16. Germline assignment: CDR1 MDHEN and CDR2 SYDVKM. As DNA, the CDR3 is TGTGCCAGCAGTTTCCCTCTTGGTAGCGGGAGCCTGGGGGAGCAGTTCTTC. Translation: CASSFPLGSGSLGEQFF.

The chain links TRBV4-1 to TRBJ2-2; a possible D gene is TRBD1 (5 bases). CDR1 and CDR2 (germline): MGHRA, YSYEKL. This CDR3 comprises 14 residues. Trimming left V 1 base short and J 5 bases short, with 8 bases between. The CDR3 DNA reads TGCGCCAGCAGCCAAGTGGCAGGGACCGGGGAGCTGTTTTTT. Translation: CASSQVAGTGELFF.

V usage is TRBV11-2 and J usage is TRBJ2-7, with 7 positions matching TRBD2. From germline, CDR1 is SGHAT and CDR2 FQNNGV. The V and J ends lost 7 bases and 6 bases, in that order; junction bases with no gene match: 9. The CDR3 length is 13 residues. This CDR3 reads CASTVGGIGEQYF. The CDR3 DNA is TGTGCCAGCACCGTGGGGGGGATCGGCGAGCAGTACTTC.

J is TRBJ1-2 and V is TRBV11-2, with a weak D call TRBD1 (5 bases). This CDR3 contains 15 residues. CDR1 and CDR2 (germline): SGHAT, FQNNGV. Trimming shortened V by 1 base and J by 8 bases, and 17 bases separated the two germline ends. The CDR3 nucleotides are TGTGCCAGCAGCTTAGTTCAGGGATCTTTGGGGGGCTACACCTTC. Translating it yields CASSLVQGSLGGYTF.

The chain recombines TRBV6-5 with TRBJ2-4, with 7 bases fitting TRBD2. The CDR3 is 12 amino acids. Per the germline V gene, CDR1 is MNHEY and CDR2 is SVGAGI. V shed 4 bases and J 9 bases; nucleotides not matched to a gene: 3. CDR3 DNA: TGTGCCAGCAGTTCTGGCGGGGGCATTCAGTACTTC. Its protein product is CASSSGGGIQYF.